This T cell receptor (beta chain) was identified in a study of blood T cell repertoires in COVID-19. Study as a whole: From the United States, Italy and Spain came samples of acute and convalescent COVID-19. The cDNA or gDNA used as material had been derived from T cells, B-cell-depleted T cells, or PBMCs.

This clone was recorded once. In the original processing: Nucleated cell counts were estimated from reference gene primer amplification. Some clones are missing from TCRdb's copy, which holds only in-frame ones; the method was immunoSEQ multiplex PCR. D and trimming were read from the DNA, whereas the V and J calls and clone size are those reported in that table. The sample has about 51,000 clones; 75% to 90% are singletons. Germline trimming cut 5 bases from V and 2 bases from J; bases unmatched to any gene: 3. The V gene's germline CDR1 is MDHEN and CDR2 SYDVKM. The CDR3 extends over 14 amino acids.

This chain links TRBV28 with TRBJ1-3; TRBD1 agrees at 7 bases. Material for sequencing was peripheral blood. The receptor comes from a man aged 55 to 69 with acute or convalescent COVID-19. Written as DNA, the CDR3 is TGTGCCAGCAGTCCCACAGGGGCTGGAAACACCATATATTTT. Its translation is CASSPTGAGNTIYF.